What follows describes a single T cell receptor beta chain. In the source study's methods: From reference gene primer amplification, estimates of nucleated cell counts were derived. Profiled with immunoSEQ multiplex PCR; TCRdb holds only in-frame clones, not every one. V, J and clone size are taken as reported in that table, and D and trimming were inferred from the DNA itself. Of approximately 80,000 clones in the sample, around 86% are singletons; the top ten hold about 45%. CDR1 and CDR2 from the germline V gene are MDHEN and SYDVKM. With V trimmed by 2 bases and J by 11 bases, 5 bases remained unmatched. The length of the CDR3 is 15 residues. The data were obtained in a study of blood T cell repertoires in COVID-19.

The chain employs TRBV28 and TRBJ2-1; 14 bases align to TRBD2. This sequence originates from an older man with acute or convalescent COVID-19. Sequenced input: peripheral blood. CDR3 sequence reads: CASSLGTSGSSKQFF. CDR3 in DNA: TGTGCCAGCAGTTTAGGGACTAGCGGGAGCTCGAAGCAGTTCTTC.